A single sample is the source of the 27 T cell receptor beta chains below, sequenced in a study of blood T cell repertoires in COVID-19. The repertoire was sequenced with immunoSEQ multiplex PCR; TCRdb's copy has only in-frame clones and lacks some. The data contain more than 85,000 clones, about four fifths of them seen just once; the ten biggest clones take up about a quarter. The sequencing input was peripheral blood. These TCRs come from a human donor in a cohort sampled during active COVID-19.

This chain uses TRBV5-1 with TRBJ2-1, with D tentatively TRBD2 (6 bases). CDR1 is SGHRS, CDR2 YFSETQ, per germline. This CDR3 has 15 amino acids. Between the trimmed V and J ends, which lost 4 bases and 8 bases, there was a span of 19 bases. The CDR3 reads CASSQSPIGSYEQFF. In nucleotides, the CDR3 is TGCGCCAGCAGCCAAAGTCCTATCGGGAGCTATGAGCAGTTCTTC.

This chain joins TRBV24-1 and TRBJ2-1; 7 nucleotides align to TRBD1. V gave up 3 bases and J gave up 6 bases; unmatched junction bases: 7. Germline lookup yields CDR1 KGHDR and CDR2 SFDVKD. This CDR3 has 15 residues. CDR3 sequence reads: CATSDLGQVGNEQFF. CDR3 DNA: TGTGCCACCAGTGATCTTGGACAGGTCGGCAATGAGCAGTTCTTC.

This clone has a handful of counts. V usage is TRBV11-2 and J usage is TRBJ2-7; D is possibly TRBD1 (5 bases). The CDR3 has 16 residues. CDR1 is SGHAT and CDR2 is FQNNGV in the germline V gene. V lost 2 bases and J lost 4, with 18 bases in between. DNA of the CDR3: TGTGCCAGCAGCTTAAGGCCCAGGGATTCATCGTACGAGCAGTACTTC. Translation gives CASSLRPRDSSYEQYF.

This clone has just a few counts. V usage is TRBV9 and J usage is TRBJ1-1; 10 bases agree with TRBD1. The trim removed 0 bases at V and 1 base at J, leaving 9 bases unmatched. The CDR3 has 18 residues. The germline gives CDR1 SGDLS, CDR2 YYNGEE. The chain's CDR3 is CASSVAQGQGKKNTEAFF. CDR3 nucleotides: TGTGCCAGCAGCGTAGCTCAGGGACAGGGGAAGAAGAACACTGAAGCTTTCTTT.

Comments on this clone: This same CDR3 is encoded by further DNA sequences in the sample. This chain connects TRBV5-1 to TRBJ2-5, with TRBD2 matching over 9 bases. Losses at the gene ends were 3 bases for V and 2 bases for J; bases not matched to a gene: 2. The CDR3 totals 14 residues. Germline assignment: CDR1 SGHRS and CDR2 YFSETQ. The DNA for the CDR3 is TGCGCCAGCAGCTCCAGCGGGGGGCAAGAGACCCAGTACTTC. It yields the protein CASSSSGGQETQYF.

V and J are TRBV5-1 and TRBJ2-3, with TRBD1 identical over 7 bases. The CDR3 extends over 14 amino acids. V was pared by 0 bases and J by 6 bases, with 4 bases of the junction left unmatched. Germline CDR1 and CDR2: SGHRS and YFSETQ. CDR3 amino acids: CASSLGQGGDTQYF. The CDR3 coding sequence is TGCGCCAGCAGCTTGGGACAGGGCGGCGATACGCAGTATTTT.

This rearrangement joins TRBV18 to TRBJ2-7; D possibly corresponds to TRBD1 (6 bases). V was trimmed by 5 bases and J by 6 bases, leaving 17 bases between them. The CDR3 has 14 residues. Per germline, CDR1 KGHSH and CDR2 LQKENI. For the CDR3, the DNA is TGTGCCAGCTCAGCAGGGGCCGCGGTCTCCGAGCAGTACTTC. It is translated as CASSAGAAVSEQYF.

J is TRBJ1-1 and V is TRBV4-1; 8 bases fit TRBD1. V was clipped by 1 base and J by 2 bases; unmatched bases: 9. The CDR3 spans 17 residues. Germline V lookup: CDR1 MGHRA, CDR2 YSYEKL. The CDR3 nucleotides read TGCGCCAGCAGCCAAGTGTCCGGACAGGGAAGAAACACTGAAGCTTTCTTT. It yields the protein CASSQVSGQGRNTEAFF.

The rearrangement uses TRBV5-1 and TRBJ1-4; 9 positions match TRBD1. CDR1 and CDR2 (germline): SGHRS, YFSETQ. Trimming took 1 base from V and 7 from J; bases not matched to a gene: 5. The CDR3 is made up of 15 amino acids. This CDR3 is CASSLSTGGGEKLFF. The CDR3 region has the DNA TGCGCCAGCAGCTTGTCCACAGGGGGCGGTGAAAAACTGTTTTTT. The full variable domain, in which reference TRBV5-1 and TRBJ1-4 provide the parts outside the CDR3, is KAGVTQTPRYLIKTRGQQVTLSCSPISGHRSVSWYQQTPGQGLQFLFEYFSETQRNKGNFPGRFSGRQFSNSRSEMNVSTLELGDSALYLCASSLSTGGGEKLFFGSGTQLSVL.

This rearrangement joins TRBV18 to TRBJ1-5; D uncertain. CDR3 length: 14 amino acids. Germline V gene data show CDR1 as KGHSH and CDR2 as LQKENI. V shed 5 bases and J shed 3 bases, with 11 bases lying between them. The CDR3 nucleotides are TGTGCCAGCTCAAATAGTCGAGACAATCAGCCCCAGCATTTT. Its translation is CASSNSRDNQPQHF.

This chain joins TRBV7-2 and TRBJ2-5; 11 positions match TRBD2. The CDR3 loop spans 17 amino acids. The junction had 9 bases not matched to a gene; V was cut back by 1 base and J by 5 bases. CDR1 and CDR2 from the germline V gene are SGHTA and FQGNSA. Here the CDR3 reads CASSLELAGGPGETQYF. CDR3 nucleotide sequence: TGTGCCAGCAGCTTAGAGTTAGCGGGGGGGCCTGGGGAGACCCAGTACTTC.

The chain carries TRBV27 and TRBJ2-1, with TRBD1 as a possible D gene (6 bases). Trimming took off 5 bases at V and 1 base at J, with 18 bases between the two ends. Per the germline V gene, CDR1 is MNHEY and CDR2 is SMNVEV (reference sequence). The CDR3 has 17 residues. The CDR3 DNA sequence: TGTGCCAGCAGTAAGAACCCAGGGGTACCGTCCTACAATGAGCAGTTCTTC. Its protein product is CASSKNPGVPSYNEQFF.

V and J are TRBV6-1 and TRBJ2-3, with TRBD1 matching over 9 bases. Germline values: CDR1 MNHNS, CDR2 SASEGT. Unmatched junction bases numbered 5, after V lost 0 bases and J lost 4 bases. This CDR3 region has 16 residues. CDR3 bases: TGTGCCAGCAGTGAAGCCAAGACAGGGGGGGCAGATACGCAGTATTTT. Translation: CASSEAKTGGADTQYF.

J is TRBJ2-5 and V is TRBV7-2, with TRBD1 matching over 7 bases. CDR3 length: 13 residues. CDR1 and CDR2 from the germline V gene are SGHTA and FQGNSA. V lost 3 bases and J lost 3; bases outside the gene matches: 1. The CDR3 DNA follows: TGTGCCAGCAGCTTGGGACAGAAAGAGACCCAGTACTTC. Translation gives CASSLGQKETQYF. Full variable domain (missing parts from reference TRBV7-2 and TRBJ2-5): GAGVSQSPSNKVTEKGKDVELRCDPISGHTALYWYRQSLGQGLEFLIYFQGNSAPDKSGLPSDRFSAERTGGSVSTLTIQRTQQEDSAVYLCASSLGQKETQYFGPGTRLLVL.

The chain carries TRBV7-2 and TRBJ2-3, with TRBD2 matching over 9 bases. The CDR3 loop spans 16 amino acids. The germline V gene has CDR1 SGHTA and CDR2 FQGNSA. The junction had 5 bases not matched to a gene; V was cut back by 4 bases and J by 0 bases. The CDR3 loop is CASSSEAGGSTDTQYF. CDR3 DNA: TGTGCCAGCAGCTCAGAAGCGGGGGGAAGCACAGATACGCAGTATTTT.

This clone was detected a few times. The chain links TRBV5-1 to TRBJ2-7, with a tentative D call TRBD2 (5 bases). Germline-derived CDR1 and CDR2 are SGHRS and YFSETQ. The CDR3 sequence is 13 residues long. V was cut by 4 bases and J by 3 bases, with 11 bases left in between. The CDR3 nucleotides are TGCGCCAGCAGCCCGACTACCAACTACGAGCAGTACTTC. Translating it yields CASSPTTNYEQYF.

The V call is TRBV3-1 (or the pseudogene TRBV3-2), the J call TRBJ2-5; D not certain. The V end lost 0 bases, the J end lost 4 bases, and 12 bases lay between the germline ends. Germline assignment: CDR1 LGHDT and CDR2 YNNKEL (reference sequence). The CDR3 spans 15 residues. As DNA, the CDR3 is TGTGCCAGCAGCCAAGAGTCTCCCCCCCGAGAGACCCAGTACTTC. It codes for CASSQESPPRETQYF.

The CDR3 region is CASSLTDRLNTEAFF. The CDR3 DNA reads TGTGCCAGCAGTCTAACCGACAGACTGAACACTGAAGCTTTCTTT. V gene TRBV28 combines with J gene TRBJ1-1; tentative D call: TRBD1 (5 bases). The CDR3 length is 15 residues. Germline V gene sequence: CDR1 MDHEN, CDR2 SYDVKM. The germline V and J ends were trimmed by 5 bases and 0 bases, with 13 bases remaining between them.

CDR3 in amino acids: CASSLPSSGRPDTQYF. The CDR3 DNA is TGTGCCAGCAGCCTTCCCTCTAGCGGGAGGCCAGATACGCAGTATTTT. The chain carries TRBV14 and TRBJ2-3; 11 bases map to TRBD2. The CDR3 sequence is 16 residues long. Germline V gene data show CDR1 as SGHDN and CDR2 as FVKESK. With 4 bases clipped from V and 4 bases from J, the junction kept 7 bases outside the gene matches.

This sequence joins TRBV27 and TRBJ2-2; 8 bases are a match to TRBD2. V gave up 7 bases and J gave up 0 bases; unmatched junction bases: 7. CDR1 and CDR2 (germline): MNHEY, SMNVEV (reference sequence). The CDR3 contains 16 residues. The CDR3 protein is CASTSSGGTNTGELFF. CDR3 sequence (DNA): TGTGCCAGCACCAGCTCGGGGGGGACGAACACCGGGGAGCTGTTTTTT.

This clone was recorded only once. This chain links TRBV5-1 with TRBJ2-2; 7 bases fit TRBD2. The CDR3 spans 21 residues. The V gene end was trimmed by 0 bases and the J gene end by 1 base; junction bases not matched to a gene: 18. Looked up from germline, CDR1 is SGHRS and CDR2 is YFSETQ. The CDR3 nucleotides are TGCGCCAGCAGCTTGGCCGTAGCAGTTCTAGGCGGGAGAAGGAACACCGGGGAGCTGTTTTTT. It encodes CASSLAVAVLGGRRNTGELFF.

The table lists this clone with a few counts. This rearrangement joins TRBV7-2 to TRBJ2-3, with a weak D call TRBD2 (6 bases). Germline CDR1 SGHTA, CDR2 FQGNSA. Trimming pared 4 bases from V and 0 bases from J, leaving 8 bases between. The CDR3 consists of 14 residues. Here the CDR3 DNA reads TGTGCCAGCAGCTCTAGCGTTAGCACAGATACGCAGTATTTT. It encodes CASSSSVSTDTQYF.

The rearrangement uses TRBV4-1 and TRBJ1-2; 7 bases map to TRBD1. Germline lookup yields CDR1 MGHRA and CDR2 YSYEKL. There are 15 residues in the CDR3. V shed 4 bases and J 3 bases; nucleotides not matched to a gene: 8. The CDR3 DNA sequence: TGCGCCAGCAGCCGTGGGTCAGGGGGTGACTATGGCTACACCTTC. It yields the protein CASSRGSGGDYGYTF.

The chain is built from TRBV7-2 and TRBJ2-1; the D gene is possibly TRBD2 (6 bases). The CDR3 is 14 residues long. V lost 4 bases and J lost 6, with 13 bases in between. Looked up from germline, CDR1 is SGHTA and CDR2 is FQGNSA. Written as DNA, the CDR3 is TGTGCCAGCAGCTCCGAATCTAGCGCCAATGAGCAGTTCTTC. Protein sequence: CASSSESSANEQFF.

CDR3 region: CASRGDRGTRYEQYF. The CDR3, as DNA: TGTGCCAGCAGGGGGGACAGGGGAACCCGGTACGAGCAGTACTTC. The rearrangement joins TRBV6-5 to TRBJ2-7, with 10 positions matching TRBD1. The junction had 9 bases not matched to a gene; V was cut back by 6 bases and J by 4 bases. CDR3 size: 15 residues. Germline CDR1 is MNHEY and CDR2 is SVGAGI.

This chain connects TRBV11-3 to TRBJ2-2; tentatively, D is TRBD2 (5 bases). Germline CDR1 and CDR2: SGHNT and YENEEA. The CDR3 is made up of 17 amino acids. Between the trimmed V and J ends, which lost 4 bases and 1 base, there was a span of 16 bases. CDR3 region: CASSYKRVSENTGELFF. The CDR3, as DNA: TGTGCCAGCAGCTATAAGAGGGTCTCGGAGAACACCGGGGAGCTGTTTTTT.

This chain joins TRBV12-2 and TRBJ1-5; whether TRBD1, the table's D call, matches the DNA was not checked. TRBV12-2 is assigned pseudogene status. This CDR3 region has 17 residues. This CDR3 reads CASRFGQGRVRNQPQHF. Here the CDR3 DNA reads TGTGCAAGTCGCTTCGGACAGGGTAGGGTCCGCAATCAGCCCCAGCATTTT.